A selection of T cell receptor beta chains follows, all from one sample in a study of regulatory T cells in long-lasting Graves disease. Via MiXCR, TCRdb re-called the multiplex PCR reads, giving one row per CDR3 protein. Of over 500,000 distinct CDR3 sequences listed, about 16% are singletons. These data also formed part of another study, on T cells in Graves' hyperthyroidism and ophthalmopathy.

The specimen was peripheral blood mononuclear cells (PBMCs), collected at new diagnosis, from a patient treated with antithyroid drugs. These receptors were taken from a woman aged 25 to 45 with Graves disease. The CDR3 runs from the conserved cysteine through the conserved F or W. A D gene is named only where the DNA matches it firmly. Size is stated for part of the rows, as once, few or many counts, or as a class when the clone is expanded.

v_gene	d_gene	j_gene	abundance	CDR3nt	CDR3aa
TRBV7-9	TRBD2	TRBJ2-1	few	TGTGCCAGCAGCTTAGCCTCCGCGGGAGAATTCTACAATGAGCAGTTCTTC	CASSLASAGEFYNEQFF
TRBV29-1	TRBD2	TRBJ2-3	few	TGCAGCGTTGAGACTAGCGGTATGAGCACAGATACGCAGTATTTT	CSVETSGMSTDTQYF
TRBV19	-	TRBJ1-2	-	TGTGCCAGCCGGAGGGTCGGGGGACTCGATGGCTACACCTTC	CASRRVGGLDGYTF
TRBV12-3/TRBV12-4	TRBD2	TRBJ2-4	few	TGTGCCAGCGGGCGGGAGTCCAAAAACATTCAGTACTTC	CASGRESKNIQYF
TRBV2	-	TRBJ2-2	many	TGTGCCAGCAGTGAATTGGCGAGGGCCGGGGAGCTGTTTTTT	CASSELARAGELFF
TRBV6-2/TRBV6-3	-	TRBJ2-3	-	TGTGCCAGCAGTTACTCCGACACAGATACGCAGTATTTT	CASSYSDTDTQYF
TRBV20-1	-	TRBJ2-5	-	TGCAGTGCCCTAGGCGTCCCAGAGACCCAGTACTTC	CSALGVPETQYF
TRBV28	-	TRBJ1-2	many	TGTGCCAGCAGTTGGGACACTAACTATGGCTACACCTTC	CASSWDTNYGYTF
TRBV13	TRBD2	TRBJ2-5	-	TGTGCCAGCAGCTTGGCACCGACTAGCAAAGAGACCCAGTACTTC	CASSLAPTSKETQYF
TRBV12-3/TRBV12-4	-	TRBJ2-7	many	TGTGCCAGCAGTTTATCTTTGGGGGGCGCTCCCTCCGAGCAGTACTTC	CASSLSLGGAPSEQYF
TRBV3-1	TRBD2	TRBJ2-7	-	TGTGCCAGCAGCCAAGGCTGGAGCGGGATTAGCGAGCAGTACTTC	CASSQGWSGISEQYF
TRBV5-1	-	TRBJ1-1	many	TGCGCCAGCAGCCCAGAAAAGGGTTTACCTGAAGCTTTCTTT	CASSPEKGLPEAFF
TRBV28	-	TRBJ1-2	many	TGTGCCAGCAGTTTAGCGTTGCGGGGGAGCTATGGCTACACCTTC	CASSLALRGSYGYTF
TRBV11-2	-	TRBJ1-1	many	TGTGCCAGCAACCCCATCGAAGCATTGAACACTGAAGCTTTCTTT	CASNPIEALNTEAFF
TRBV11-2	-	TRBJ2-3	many	TGTGCCAGCAGCTTCGGGCCCCAAGGCGATACGCAGTATTTT	CASSFGPQGDTQYF
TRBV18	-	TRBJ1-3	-	TGTGCCAGCTCACACGGGACACCCAGCTCTGGAAACACCATATATTTT	CASSHGTPSSGNTIYF
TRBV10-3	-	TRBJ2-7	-	TGTGCCATCAGTGAACGGGGGCACCCCTCCTACGAGCAGTACTTC	CAISERGHPSYEQYF
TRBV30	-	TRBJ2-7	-	TGTGCCTGGAGCGACCATACAGGGCTGGACGAGCAGTACTTC	CAWSDHTGLDEQYF
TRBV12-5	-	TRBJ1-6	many	TGTGCTAGTGCCAGGGACGGGGTATCACCCCTCCACTTT	CASARDGVSPLHF
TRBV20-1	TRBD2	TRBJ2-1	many	TGCAGTGCTAGGCCCGGGACTAGCGACAATGAGCAGTTCTTC	CSARPGTSDNEQFF
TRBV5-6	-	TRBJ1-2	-	TGTGCCAGCAGCTCCTGGGGCAGGGAAGCGTTAGATGGCTACACCTTC	CASSSWGREALDGYTF
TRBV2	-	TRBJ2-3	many	TGTGCCAGCAGCGTAGGGGCAGATACGCAGTATTTT	CASSVGADTQYF
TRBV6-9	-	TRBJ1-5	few	TGTGCCAGCAGTTCCTCCGGGTCCAATCAGCCCCAGCATTTT	CASSSSGSNQPQHF
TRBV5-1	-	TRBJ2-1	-	TGCGCCAGCAGCCAAAAGAACAGGGACAATGAGCAGTTCTTC	CASSQKNRDNEQFF